The rows below give T cell receptor beta chains drawn from one sample of a study of cytomegalovirus exposure and HLA in healthy donors. Profiled with immunoSEQ multiplex PCR; TCRdb holds only in-frame clones, not every one. This sample carries 100,000 to 150,000 clones, with approximately 1.6% going to the ten biggest clones. Specimen: PBMCs. All receptors come from a middle-aged woman in good health and CMV-seropositive. Each CDR3 is given with its conserved first and last residue. Fields, in order: J gene, D gene, V gene, CDR3 DNA, CDR3 protein. D genes are given only for firm matches.

TRBJ2-2 | . | TRBV7-2 | TGTGCCAGCAGCCCCCGACAGACCGCGAACACCGGGGAGCTGTTTTTT | CASSPRQTANTGELFF
TRBJ2-1 | TRBD2 | TRBV29-1 | TGCACCGTCGAGGGCGGGAGCTCTGGGGATGAGCAGTTCTTC | CTVEGGSSGDEQFF
TRBJ2-1 | . | TRBV10-3 | TGTGCCATCAGTGATGATAAGAGTGAGCAGTTCTTC | CAISDDKSEQFF
TRBJ1-2 | . | TRBV5-1 | TGCGCCAGCAGCTTGGAAAGGGAGCTCTCCTATGGCTACACCTTC | CASSLERELSYGYTF
TRBJ2-4 | . | TRBV9 | TGTGCCAGCAGCCCGGGCGGGAACATTCAGTACTTC | CASSPGGNIQYF
TRBJ2-7 | TRBD1 | TRBV6-5 | TGTGCCAGCAGTTACCCCCGGGACAGGGTACACGAGCAGTACTTC | CASSYPRDRVHEQYF
TRBJ1-1 | . | TRBV11-2 | TGTGCCAGCAGCTTTTCAAACACTGAAGCTTTCTTT | CASSFSNTEAFF
TRBJ2-1 | TRBD2 | TRBV7-3 | TGTGCCAGCAGCTTCAGCGGGAGCAATGAGCAGTTCTTC | CASSFSGSNEQFF
TRBJ2-7 | TRBD2 | TRBV7-9 | TGTGCCAGCAGCTTGGCGTTGGGGGGGAGCCGGACCTACGAGCAGTACTTC | CASSLALGGSRTYEQYF
TRBJ2-6 | TRBD1 | TRBV30 | TGTGCCTGGAGTCGGGGGCCTACGGACAGGGCGCCCTACTCTGGGGCCAACGTCCTGACTTTC | CAWSRGPTDRAPYSGANVLTF
TRBJ2-5 | . | TRBV7-9 | TGTGCCAGCAGCAGGGAGTACGAACAAGAGACCCAGTACTTC | CASSREYEQETQYF